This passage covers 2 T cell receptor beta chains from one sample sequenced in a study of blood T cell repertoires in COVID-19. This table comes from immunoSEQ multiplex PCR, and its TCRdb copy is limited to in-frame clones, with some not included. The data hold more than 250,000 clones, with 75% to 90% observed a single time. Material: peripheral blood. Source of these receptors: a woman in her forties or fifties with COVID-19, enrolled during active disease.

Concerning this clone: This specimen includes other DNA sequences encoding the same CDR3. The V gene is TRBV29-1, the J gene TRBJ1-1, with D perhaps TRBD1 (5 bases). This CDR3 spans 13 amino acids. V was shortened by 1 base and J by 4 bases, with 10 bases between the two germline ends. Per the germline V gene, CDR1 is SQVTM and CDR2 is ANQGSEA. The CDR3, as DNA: TGCAGCGTTGAAGGGCAGGGAGGCACTGAAGCTTTCTTT. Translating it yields CSVEGQGGTEAFF.

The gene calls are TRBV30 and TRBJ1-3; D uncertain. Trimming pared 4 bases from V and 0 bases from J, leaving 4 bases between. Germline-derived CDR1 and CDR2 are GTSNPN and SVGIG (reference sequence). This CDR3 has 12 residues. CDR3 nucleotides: TGTGCCTGGACTACCTCTGGAAACACCATATATTTT. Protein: CAWTTSGNTIYF.